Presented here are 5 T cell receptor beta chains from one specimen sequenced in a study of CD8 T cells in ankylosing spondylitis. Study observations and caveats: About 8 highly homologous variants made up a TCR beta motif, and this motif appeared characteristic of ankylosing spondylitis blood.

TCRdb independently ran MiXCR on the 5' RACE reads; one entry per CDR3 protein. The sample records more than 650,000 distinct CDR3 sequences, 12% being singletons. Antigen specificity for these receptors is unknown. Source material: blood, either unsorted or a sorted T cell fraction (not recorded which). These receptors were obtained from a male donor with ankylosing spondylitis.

The CDR3: CASSTPGLARESEQFF. DNA for the CDR3: TGTGCCAGTAGTACTCCTGGACTAGCGCGAGAGAGTGAGCAGTTCTTC. The chain recombines TRBV19 with TRBJ2-1, with 9 bases identical to TRBD2. J was trimmed by 9 bases and V by 4 bases; bases with no gene match: 13. The CDR3 is made up of 16 amino acids. The germline V gene has CDR1 LNHDA and CDR2 SQIVND (reference sequence). Together with reference TRBV19 and TRBJ2-1, the CDR3 gives the full variable domain: DGGITQSPKYLFRKEGQNVTLSCEQNLNHDAMYWYRQDPGQGLRLIYYSQIVNDFQKGDIAEGYSVSREKKESFPLTVTSAQKNPTAFYLCASSTPGLARESEQFFGPGTRLTVL.

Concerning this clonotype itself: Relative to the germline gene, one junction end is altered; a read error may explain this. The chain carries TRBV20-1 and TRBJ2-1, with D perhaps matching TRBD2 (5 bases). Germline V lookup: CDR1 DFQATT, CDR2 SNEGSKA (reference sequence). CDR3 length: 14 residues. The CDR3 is CSAGTSTSYDEQFF. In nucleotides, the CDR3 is TGCAGTGCTGGTACTAGTACCTCCTACGATGAGCAGTTCTTC.

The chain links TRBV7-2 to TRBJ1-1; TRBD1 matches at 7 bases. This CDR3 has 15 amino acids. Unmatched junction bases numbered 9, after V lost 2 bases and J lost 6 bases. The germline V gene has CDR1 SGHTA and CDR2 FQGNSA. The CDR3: CASSLYRQGLAEAFF. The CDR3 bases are TGTGCCAGCAGCTTATACCGACAGGGTCTGGCTGAAGCTTTCTTT.

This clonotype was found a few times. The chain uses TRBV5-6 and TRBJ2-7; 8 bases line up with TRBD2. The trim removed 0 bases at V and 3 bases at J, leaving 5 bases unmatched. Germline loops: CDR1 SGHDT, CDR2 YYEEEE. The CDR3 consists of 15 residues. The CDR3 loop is CASSLDSGIVYEQYF. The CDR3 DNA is TGTGCCAGCAGCTTGGATAGCGGGATCGTCTACGAGCAGTACTTC.

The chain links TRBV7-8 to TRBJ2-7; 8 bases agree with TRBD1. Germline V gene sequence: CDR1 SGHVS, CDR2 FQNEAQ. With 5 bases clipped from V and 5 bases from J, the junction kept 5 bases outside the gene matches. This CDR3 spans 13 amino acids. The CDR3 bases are TGTGCCAGCAGCGGCAGGGGGCTGAACGAGCAGTACTTC. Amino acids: CASSGRGLNEQYF.